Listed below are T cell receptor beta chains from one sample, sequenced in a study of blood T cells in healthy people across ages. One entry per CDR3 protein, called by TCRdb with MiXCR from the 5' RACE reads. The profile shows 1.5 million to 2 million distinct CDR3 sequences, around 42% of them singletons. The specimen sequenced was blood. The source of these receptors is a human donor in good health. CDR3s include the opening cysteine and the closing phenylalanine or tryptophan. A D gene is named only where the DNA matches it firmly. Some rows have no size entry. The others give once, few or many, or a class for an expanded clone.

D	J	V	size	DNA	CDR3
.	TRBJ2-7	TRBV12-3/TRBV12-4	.	TGTGCCAGCAGTCCCTCGGGACACCGCTACGAGCAGTACTTC	CASSPSGHRYEQYF
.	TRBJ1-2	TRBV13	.	TGTGCCAGCAGCTCACGTGCCGCCTACTACACCTTC	CASSSRAAYYTF
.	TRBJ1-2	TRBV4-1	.	TGCGCCAGCAGCCAAGTTGGGTTGGGAGGGATGGACGGCTACACCTTC	CASSQVGLGGMDGYTF
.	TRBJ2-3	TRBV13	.	TGTGCCAGCAGCCCCAGGAGGTGGCTCGGAGGGGGAGATACGCAGTATTTT	CASSPRRWLGGGDTQYF
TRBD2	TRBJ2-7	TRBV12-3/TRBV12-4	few	TGTGCCAGCAGTCTCCGAGCGGGGTCACACTACGAGCAGTACTTC	CASSLRAGSHYEQYF
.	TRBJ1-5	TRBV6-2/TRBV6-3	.	TGTGCCAGCAGCCTTACAGGGTCACGTCGTCAGCCCCAGCATTTT	CASSLTGSRRQPQHF
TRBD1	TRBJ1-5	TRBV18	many	TGTGCCAGCAGCCCACAGGGGAATCAGCCCCAGCATTTT	CASSPQGNQPQHF
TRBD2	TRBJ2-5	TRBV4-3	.	TGCGCCAGTAGCCAAGATGTGAGGGAGGGGTACCAAGAGACCCAGTACTTC	CASSQDVREGYQETQYF
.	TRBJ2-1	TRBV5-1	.	TGCGCCAGCAGCTTGGCCCCCCTGGCACAGAGAAATTTGCCCTACGAGCAGTTCTTC	CASSLAPLAQRNLPYEQFF
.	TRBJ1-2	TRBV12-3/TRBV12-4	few	TGTGCCAGCAGCGGACTGCCCCAGGGTCCTTATGGCTACACCTTC	CASSGLPQGPYGYTF
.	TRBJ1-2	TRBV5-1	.	TGCGCCAGCAGCTTGGGGGGGGACTGCTACACCTTC	CASSLGGDCYTF
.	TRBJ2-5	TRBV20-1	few	TGCAGTGCTTATAGGGGCGAAAAAGAGACCCAGTACTTC	CSAYRGEKETQYF
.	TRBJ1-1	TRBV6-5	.	TGTGCCAGCGTAGGGTCTGAAGCTTTCTTT	CASVGSEAFF
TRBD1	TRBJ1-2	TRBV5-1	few	TGCGCCAGCGGCCCGTTACAGGGGGCGGGCTATGGCTACACCTTC	CASGPLQGAGYGYTF
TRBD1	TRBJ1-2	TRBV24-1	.	TGTGCCACCAGTGAAACCTGGACAGGGGTGGGCTACACCTTC	CATSETWTGVGYTF
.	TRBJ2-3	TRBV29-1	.	TGCAGCGGTTGGGTTAGCACAGATACGCAGTATTTT	CSGWVSTDTQYF
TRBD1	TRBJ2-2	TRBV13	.	TGTGCCAGCAGCTTCCAGGACAGGGGACGATTGAACACCGGGGAGCTGTTTTTT	CASSFQDRGRLNTGELFF
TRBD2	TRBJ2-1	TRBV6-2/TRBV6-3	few	TGTGCCAGCAGTTACGCCCTCGAACTAGCGGGGGAGGGGAATGAGCAGTTCTTC	CASSYALELAGEGNEQFF
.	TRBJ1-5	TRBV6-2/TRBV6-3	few	TGTGCCAGCAGTTACTCCACGGGGGGGAATCAGCCCCAGCATTTT	CASSYSTGGNQPQHF
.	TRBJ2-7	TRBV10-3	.	TGTGCCATCAGTACGGAAAACTCCTACGAGCAGTACTTC	CAISTENSYEQYF
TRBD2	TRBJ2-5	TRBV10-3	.	TGTGCCATCAGTGACCCGGGACTAGCGGGGGGAGAGACCCAGTACTTC	CAISDPGLAGGETQYF
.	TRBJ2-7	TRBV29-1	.	TGCAACGTTGCGGCAGGACTCCTCTCCGAGCAGTACTTC	CNVAAGLLSEQYF
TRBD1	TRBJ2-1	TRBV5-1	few	TGCGCCAGCAGCATACTCACAGGGGAATCGGATGAGCAGTTCTTC	CASSILTGESDEQFF
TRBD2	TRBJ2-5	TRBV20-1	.	TGCAGTGCTCATCGACTAGCGGGGGTCGGGGAGACCCAGTACTTC	CSAHRLAGVGETQYF
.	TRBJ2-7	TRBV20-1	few	TGCAGTGCGTGCCGCCGGGACCACGAGCAGTACTTC	CSACRRDHEQYF
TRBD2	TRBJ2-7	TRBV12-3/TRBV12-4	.	TGTGCCAGCAGTTCATCAACTAGCGGGGGGTTCGAGCAGTACTTC	CASSSSTSGGFEQYF
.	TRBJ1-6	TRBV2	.	TGTGCCAGCAGTGGACAGGAGCTTGTAAATTCACCCCTCCACTTT	CASSGQELVNSPLHF